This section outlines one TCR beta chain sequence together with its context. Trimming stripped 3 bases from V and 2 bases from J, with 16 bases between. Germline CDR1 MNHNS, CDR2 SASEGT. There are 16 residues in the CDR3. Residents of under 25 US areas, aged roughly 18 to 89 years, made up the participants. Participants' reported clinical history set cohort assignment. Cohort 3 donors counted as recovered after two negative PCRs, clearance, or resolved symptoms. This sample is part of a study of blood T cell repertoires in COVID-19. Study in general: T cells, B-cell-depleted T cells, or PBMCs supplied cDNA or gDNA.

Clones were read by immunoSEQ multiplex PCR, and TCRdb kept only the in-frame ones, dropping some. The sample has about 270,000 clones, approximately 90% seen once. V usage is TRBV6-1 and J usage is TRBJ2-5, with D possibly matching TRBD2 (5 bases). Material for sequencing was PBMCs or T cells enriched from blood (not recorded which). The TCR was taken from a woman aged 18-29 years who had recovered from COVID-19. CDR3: CASSEGDPWPQETQYF. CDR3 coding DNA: TGTGCCAGCAGTGAGGGAGACCCATGGCCACAAGAGACCCAGTACTTC.